The 21 T cell receptor beta chains given below trace back to one sample, sequenced in a study of spatial heterogeneity in lung cancer. Using its own MiXCR run on the 5' RACE reads, TCRdb lists one record per CDR3 protein. This sample has around 11,000 distinct CDR3 sequences; roughly 4% occur once, and the top ten carry more than 6.5%. Time point described: sample taken at primary tumor resection. Unsorted whole RNA samples from tumor, nontumor lung or frozen PBMC were sequenced. The sequencing here drew on normal lung tissue next to the tumor, taken at surgery. The receptor set was obtained from a male donor with early-stage non-small cell lung cancer.

The table lists this clonotype with many counts. For a library built for alpha chains, this beta chain is a stray read; little rests on its size. This chain connects TRBV2 to TRBJ2-4; a weak D match, TRBD1 (6 bases). The CDR3 length is 12 residues. V dropped 10 bases and J dropped 6 bases, with 13 bases sitting between them. CDR1 SNHLY and CDR2 FYNNEI come from the germline V gene. The CDR3 here is CATLPDRNIQYF. In DNA form, the CDR3 reads TGTGCCACATTGCCGGACAGAAACATTCAGTACTTC.

This clonotype rates as medium-sized. Found in a library prepared for alpha chains, this beta chain is an off-target read, and its abundance has little meaning. The V and J genes are TRBV7-9 and TRBJ2-7; D is unresolved. The germline gives CDR1 SEHNR, CDR2 FQNEAQ (reference sequence). The length of the CDR3 is 14 residues. Trimming took 1 base from V and 5 from J, leaving 12 bases between them. Here the CDR3 reads CASSLDHGRNEQYF. CDR3 DNA: TGTGCCAGCAGCTTAGATCATGGCAGAAACGAGCAGTACTTC.

This clonotype was detected ten times or more. This beta chain appears as a stray read in a library generated for alpha chains; its size is not informative. The CDR3 nucleotides are TGCAGCCTTATTTTCCAAAACATTCAGTACTTC. It yields the protein CSLIFQNIQYF. This chain uses TRBV29-1 with TRBJ2-4; D unresolved. Germline values: CDR1 SQVTM, CDR2 ANQGSEA. The CDR3 totals 11 residues. V gave up 8 bases and J gave up 5 bases, with 10 bases separating them.

Ten or more counts support this clonotype. Since the library was made to target alpha chains, this beta chain is a stray read and its abundance is not meaningful. This chain connects TRBV19 to TRBJ2-4; no reliable D call. The V gene lost 7 bases and the J gene lost 0 bases, with 10 bases spanning the gap. This CDR3 spans 14 amino acids. CDR1 is LNHDA and CDR2 is SQIVND in the germline V gene (reference sequence). CDR3 in amino acids: CASKVEIAKNIQYF. The CDR3 DNA sequence: TGTGCCAGTAAAGTAGAAATAGCCAAAAACATTCAGTACTTC.

By share, this clonotype ranks as medium-sized. This beta chain turned up in a library designed for alpha chains; as an off-target read, its abundance says little. DNA of the CDR3: TGTGCCAGCAGCACATTGAACACTGAAGCTTTCTTT. Encoded protein: CASSTLNTEAFF. The chain uses TRBV9 and TRBJ1-1, with D hard to call. CDR3 length: 12 amino acids. Looked up from germline, CDR1 is SGDLS and CDR2 is YYNGEE. V gave up 4 bases and J gave up 0 bases, with 4 bases separating them.

This clonotype was counted many times. This beta chain is a stray sequence in a library constructed for alpha chains; its clone size is not meaningful. The V call is TRBV20-1, the J call TRBJ1-6; D perhaps matches TRBD1 (5 bases). The germline CDR1 and CDR2 sequences are DFQATT and SNEGSKA (reference sequence). Trimming took off 1 base at V and 8 bases at J, with 24 bases between the two ends. This CDR3 is built from 18 residues. Here the CDR3 reads CSARVGGDRAQGYSPLHF. In nucleotides, the CDR3 is TGCAGTGCTAGAGTGGGGGGTGACCGAGCCCAGGGATATTCACCCCTCCACTTT.

This clonotype was counted at least ten times. Since the library was made to target alpha chains, this beta chain is a stray read and its abundance is not meaningful. The gene calls are TRBV5-4 and TRBJ1-1; D call uncertain. CDR1 and CDR2 (germline): SGHNT, YYREEE (reference sequence). This CDR3 has 12 residues. V was clipped by 4 bases and J by 6 bases, with 10 bases between them. In DNA form, the CDR3 reads TGTGCCAGCAGCGATCAGGAGTCTGAAGCTTTCTTT. Protein product: CASSDQESEAFF.

This clonotype occurred many times. The library was prepared for alpha chains; this beta chain is a stray read, so its frequency means little. The chain carries TRBV3-1 and TRBJ2-5, with 8 bases matching TRBD2. Germline trimming cut 1 base from V and 5 bases from J; bases unmatched to any gene: 18. The germline V gene encodes CDR1 LGHDT and CDR2 YNNKEL (reference sequence). This CDR3 has 19 amino acids. The CDR3: CASSQAKGVAGWGSETQYF. CDR3 coding DNA: TGTGCCAGCAGCCAAGCAAAGGGAGTAGCGGGATGGGGTTCGGAGACCCAGTACTTC.

This clonotype was recorded at least ten times. For a library built for alpha chains, this beta chain is a stray read; little rests on its size. The chain carries TRBV6-5 and TRBJ1-5, with unresolved D. V was cut by 5 bases and J by 2 bases, with 7 bases left in between. Germline V CDR1 and CDR2: MNHEY, SVGAGI. CDR3 size: 13 residues. The CDR3 sequence is CASSTLGNQPQHF. In DNA, the CDR3 is TGTGCCAGCAGTACGCTGGGCAATCAGCCCCAGCATTTT.

This clonotype has at least ten counts. Within a library made for alpha chains, this beta chain is off target, and its count is uninformative. CDR3 sequence reads: CASSPARNYGYTF. In nucleotides, the CDR3 is TGTGCCAGCAGTCCAGCCAGAAACTATGGCTACACCTTC. The chain carries TRBV28 and TRBJ1-2; D is unclear. CDR3 size: 13 residues. V was pared by 5 bases and J by 2 bases, with 9 bases between. Germline CDR1 and CDR2: MDHEN and SYDVKM.

This clonotype was seen at least ten times. This beta chain was picked up by a library intended for alpha chains and is off target, so its count carries little meaning. The V and J genes are TRBV29-1 and TRBJ2-3; TRBD2 matches at 10 bases. Per the germline V gene, CDR1 is SQVTM and CDR2 is ANQGSEA. The J segment lost 3 bases and the V segment lost 3 bases, leaving 3 bases of the junction unmatched. The length of the CDR3 is 14 residues. The CDR3 nucleotides are TGCAGCGTTGAGGCTAGCGGGGGAACAGATACGCAGTATTTT. Protein: CSVEASGGTDTQYF.

At least ten counts were recorded for this clonotype. The library was prepared for alpha chains; this beta chain is a stray read, so its frequency means little. The V and J genes are TRBV7-9 and TRBJ2-4; tentatively, D is TRBD2 (5 bases). This CDR3 region has 17 residues. Between the trimmed V and J ends, which lost 4 bases and 0 bases, there was a span of 16 bases. CDR1 SEHNR and CDR2 FQNEAQ come from the germline V gene (reference sequence). The CDR3 sequence: CASSSLFEGLAKNIQYF. DNA of the CDR3: TGTGCCAGCAGCTCCCTTTTCGAAGGACTAGCCAAAAACATTCAGTACTTC.

This clonotype appeared a few times. Found in a library prepared for alpha chains, this beta chain is an off-target read, and its abundance has little meaning. The rearrangement uses TRBV5-1 and TRBJ1-1; 8 bases line up with TRBD1. This CDR3 spans 14 amino acids. CDR1 and CDR2 (germline): SGHRS, YFSETQ. After removal of 4 bases from V and 1 base from J, the junction contained 3 bases not matched to a gene. CDR3 residues: CASSTGQGNTEAFF. The DNA of the CDR3 is TGCGCCAGCAGCACAGGACAGGGGAACACTGAAGCTTTCTTT.

This clonotype has at least ten counts. A library prepared for alpha chains yielded this beta chain as an off-target read; its size is of little meaning. The rearrangement joins TRBV15 to TRBJ2-2; D is uncertain. The length of the CDR3 is 13 residues. V was shortened by 4 bases and J by 3 bases, with 6 bases between the two germline ends. CDR1 and CDR2 (germline): LNHNV, YYDKDF (reference sequence). For the CDR3, the DNA is TGTGCCACCAGCAAGGTGGACACCGGGGAGCTGTTTTTT. This gives the protein CATSKVDTGELFF.

This clonotype was found a few times. Since the library was made to target alpha chains, this beta chain is a stray read and its abundance is not meaningful. This sequence joins TRBV11-1 and TRBJ1-1, with D tentatively TRBD1 (5 bases). V shed 1 base and J shed 2 bases, with 14 bases lying between them. The germline gives CDR1 SGHAT, CDR2 FQDESV (reference sequence). The CDR3 runs to 16 residues. This CDR3 is CASSLDLGRINTEAFF. In DNA form, the CDR3 reads TGTGCCAGCAGCTTAGATTTGGGGCGCATAAACACTGAAGCTTTCTTT.

This clonotype came up many times. For a library built for alpha chains, this beta chain is a stray read; little rests on its size. V usage is TRBV9 and J usage is TRBJ2-2; D not resolved. V lost 4 bases to trimming and J lost 2 bases, with 9 bases between them. Per germline, CDR1 SGDLS and CDR2 YYNGEE. CDR3 length: 14 amino acids. This chain's CDR3 is CASSLHLNTGELFF. The CDR3 nucleotides are TGTGCCAGCAGCCTACACCTTAACACCGGGGAGCTGTTTTTT. Full variable domain (rest looked up from reference TRBV9 and TRBJ2-2): DSGVTQTPKHLITATGQRVTLRCSPRSGDLSVYWYQQSLDQGLQFLIQYYNGEERAKGNILERFSAQQFPDLHSELNLSSLELGDSALYFCASSLHLNTGELFFGEGSRLTVL.

This clonotype occurred many times. Being off target in a library aimed at alpha chains, this beta chain has a size of little meaning. This chain joins TRBV9 and TRBJ2-2; D is uncertain. V dropped 0 bases and J dropped 7 bases, with 10 bases sitting between them. Germline V gene sequence: CDR1 SGDLS, CDR2 YYNGEE. The length of the CDR3 is 14 residues. For the CDR3, the DNA is TGTGCCAGCAGCGTAGTAGGGCGTAACGGGGAGCTGTTTTTT. It yields the protein CASSVVGRNGELFF.

This clonotype is medium-sized (0.01 to 0.1%) within its sample. Because the library targeted alpha chains, this beta chain is an off-target read whose size means little. The V and J genes are TRBV27 and TRBJ1-1; no reliable D call. The V gene lost 2 bases and the J gene lost 4 bases, with 8 bases spanning the gap. This CDR3 contains 13 residues. Per the germline V gene, CDR1 is MNHEY and CDR2 is SMNVEV (reference sequence). As DNA, the CDR3 is TGTGCCAGCAGTTTAAGGGAGTCCACTGAAGCTTTCTTT. It yields the protein CASSLRESTEAFF.

This clonotype was seen repeatedly, ten times or more. Little can be read into the size of this beta chain, an off-target read in a library designed for alpha chains. The V and J genes are TRBV20-1 and TRBJ2-4; unclear D gene. The CDR3 consists of 16 residues. CDR1 DFQATT and CDR2 SNEGSKA come from the germline V gene (reference sequence). Trimming stripped 0 bases from V and 0 bases from J, with 12 bases between. CDR3 residues: CSARDTSAPAKNIQYF. The DNA for the CDR3 is TGCAGTGCTAGAGATACCAGCGCCCCAGCCAAAAACATTCAGTACTTC.

There are many counts of this clonotype. Little can be read into the size of this beta chain, an off-target read in a library designed for alpha chains. The V call is TRBV5-6, the J call TRBJ1-1; no reliable D call. Germline values: CDR1 SGHDT, CDR2 YYEEEE. The CDR3 extends over 17 amino acids. Trimming took 4 bases from V and 1 from J, leaving 20 bases between them. Written as DNA, the CDR3 is TGTGCCAGCAGCAACTTAGACGCGGCGGGCAAGAACACTGAAGCTTTCTTT. This encodes CASSNLDAAGKNTEAFF.

This clonotype was counted many times. In a library made to pick up alpha chains, this beta chain is a stray read with a size that means little. The genes are TRBV5-1 and TRBJ1-2, with a possible D match to TRBD1 (6 bases). The germline V and J ends were trimmed by 4 bases and 0 bases, with 16 bases remaining between them. Looked up from germline, CDR1 is SGHRS and CDR2 is YFSETQ. The CDR3 runs to 16 residues. CDR3 nucleotide sequence: TGCGCCAGCAGCAAACAGGGTGGAGAAGCTAACTATGGCTACACCTTC. Protein sequence: CASSKQGGEANYGYTF.